This TCR beta chain was retrieved from a study of blood T cell repertoires in COVID-19. CDR3 length: 14 amino acids. Germline CDR1 is SNHLY and CDR2 is FYNNEI. V lost 2 bases to trimming and J lost 2 bases, with 9 bases between them. Clones were sequenced by immunoSEQ multiplex PCR, and TCRdb holds only the in-frame ones, with some missing. The data contain some 300,000 clones, about nine tenths of them singletons. This clonotype was obtained from a woman aged 25 to 39 who had recovered from COVID-19. The V gene is TRBV2, the J gene TRBJ2-5; D is unresolved. Sequencing used PBMCs or T cells enriched from blood (not recorded which). The CDR3 nucleotides are TGTGCCAGCAGTGAACGGTCCCTGCAAGAGACCCAGTACTTC. This codes for CASSERSLQETQYF.